The subject of this entry is one TCR beta chain. These data are taken from a study of blood T cell repertoires in COVID-19. The CDR3 extends over 14 amino acids. Trimming cost V 5 bases and J 0 bases, with 11 bases left between them. From germline, CDR1 is SGHDT and CDR2 YYEEEE. In the study's own analysis: Amplified reference gene primers provided the basis for estimating nucleated cell counts. Measured with immunoSEQ multiplex PCR; TCRdb has only the in-frame clones, and not every one. V, J and clone size are those of that table, while D and trimming were read from the DNA. The table shows about 200,000 clones, with roughly nine tenths occurring only once.

This chain uses TRBV5-6 with TRBJ1-1, with D perhaps matching TRBD1 (5 bases). The origin of this receptor is a woman aged 70-85 years with acute or convalescent COVID-19. Source material: peripheral blood. CDR3 coding DNA: TGTGCCAGCAGGGAACAGGCAGTGAACACTGAAGCTTTCTTT. Translated, it gives CASREQAVNTEAFF.